A selection of T cell receptor beta chains follows, all from one sample in a study of cytomegalovirus exposure and HLA in healthy donors. TCRdb keeps only in-frame clones here, not all; method: immunoSEQ multiplex PCR. The sample records about 150,000 clones, just under 80% being singletons. Sequencing was done on a sample of PBMCs. The receptors here all came from a woman in her forties or fifties in good health and CMV-seropositive. The CDR3 runs from the conserved cysteine through the conserved F or W. The order of the fields is CDR3 protein, CDR3 DNA, V gene, D gene, clone size, J gene. A D gene is named only where the DNA matches it firmly. The size of a clone is reported for some rows only, either as once, few or many, or as a class for expanded clones.

cdr3_aa: CASSTDRGDEKLFF
cdr3_nt: TGTGCCAGCAGCACCGACAGGGGAGATGAAAAACTGTTTTTT
v_call: TRBV5-4
d_call: TRBD1
clone_size: few
j_call: TRBJ1-4

cdr3_aa: CASSRIAGSGETQYF
cdr3_nt: TGTGCCAGCAGCCGTATAGCGGGGTCAGGAGAGACCCAGTACTTC
v_call: TRBV7-2
d_call: TRBD2
clone_size: NA
j_call: TRBJ2-5

cdr3_aa: CASRSRDRDFTDTQYF
cdr3_nt: TGTGCCAGCAGAAGTCGGGACAGGGACTTCACAGATACGCAGTATTTT
v_call: TRBV27
d_call: TRBD1
clone_size: NA
j_call: TRBJ2-3

cdr3_aa: CASSLDPPGQGERYTIYF
cdr3_nt: TGCGCCAGCAGCTTGGACCCTCCAGGACAGGGGGAGAGGTACACCATATATTTT
v_call: TRBV5-1
d_call: TRBD1
clone_size: NA
j_call: TRBJ1-3

cdr3_aa: CASSLFLAGGTDTQYF
cdr3_nt: TGTGCCAGCAGCTTATTTCTAGCGGGGGGCACAGATACGCAGTATTTT
v_call: TRBV5-4
d_call: TRBD2
clone_size: NA
j_call: TRBJ2-3

cdr3_aa: CASSEKGQGPETQYF
cdr3_nt: TGTGCCAGCAGTGAAAAGGGACAGGGTCCGGAGACCCAGTACTTC
v_call: TRBV2
d_call: TRBD1
clone_size: NA
j_call: TRBJ2-5

cdr3_aa: CASGSRPRAWNNSPLHF
cdr3_nt: TGTGCTAGTGGTAGCAGACCCAGGGCGTGGAATAATTCACCCCTCCACTTT
v_call: TRBV12-5
d_call: NA
clone_size: once
j_call: TRBJ1-6

cdr3_aa: CASSLVQGRVEKLFF
cdr3_nt: TGTGCCAGCAGCCTAGTTCAGGGGCGGGTTGAAAAACTGTTTTTT
v_call: TRBV5-6
d_call: NA
clone_size: NA
j_call: TRBJ1-4

cdr3_aa: CASSPGTASPQPQHF
cdr3_nt: TGTGCCAGCTCACCAGGGACAGCTAGCCCTCAGCCCCAGCATTTT
v_call: TRBV18
d_call: TRBD1
clone_size: few
j_call: TRBJ1-5

cdr3_aa: CASSSGPTDSPLHF
cdr3_nt: TGTGCCAGCAGTTCGGGTCCCACGGATTCACCCCTCCACTTT
v_call: TRBV6-5
d_call: NA
clone_size: NA
j_call: TRBJ1-6

cdr3_aa: CASTPKGTGGETQYF
cdr3_nt: TGCGCCAGCACCCCCAAAGGTACAGGGGGAGAGACCCAGTACTTC
v_call: TRBV23-1
d_call: TRBD1
clone_size: NA
j_call: TRBJ2-5

cdr3_aa: CASRGTANTGELFF
cdr3_nt: TGTGCCAGTAGGGGGACAGCGAACACCGGGGAGCTGTTTTTT
v_call: TRBV19
d_call: TRBD1
clone_size: NA
j_call: TRBJ2-2

cdr3_aa: CASSLGQGYGYTF
cdr3_nt: TGTGCCAGCAGCCTCGGACAGGGGTATGGCTACACCTTC
v_call: TRBV7-2
d_call: TRBD1
clone_size: once
j_call: TRBJ1-2

cdr3_aa: CASSISGTYNEQFF
cdr3_nt: TGTGCCAGTAGTATAAGCGGCACCTACAATGAGCAGTTCTTC
v_call: TRBV19
d_call: NA
clone_size: NA
j_call: TRBJ2-1

cdr3_aa: CASSSRGGGGSSTDTQYF
cdr3_nt: TGTGCCAGCAGCTCACGGGGTGGCGGGGGATCTAGCACAGATACGCAGTATTTT
v_call: TRBV5-6
d_call: TRBD2
clone_size: once
j_call: TRBJ2-3

cdr3_aa: CASSPAGTASGANVLTF
cdr3_nt: TGTGCCAGCTCACCGGCAGGGACAGCCTCTGGGGCCAACGTCCTGACTTTC
v_call: TRBV18
d_call: TRBD1
clone_size: NA
j_call: TRBJ2-6

cdr3_aa: CASSLTSDRHASYEQYF
cdr3_nt: TGCGCCAGCAGCCTTACCTCGGACAGGCATGCCTCCTACGAGCAGTACTTC
v_call: TRBV5-1
d_call: TRBD1
clone_size: NA
j_call: TRBJ2-7

cdr3_aa: CASSPGQSTEAFF
cdr3_nt: TGTGCCAGCAGCCCAGGACAGAGCACTGAAGCTTTCTTT
v_call: TRBV7-8
d_call: NA
clone_size: NA
j_call: TRBJ1-1

cdr3_aa: CASSSSGFRTYNEQFF
cdr3_nt: NA
v_call: TRBV28
d_call: NA
clone_size: NA
j_call: TRBJ2-1

cdr3_aa: CASSPGTKESEQYF
cdr3_nt: TGTGCCAGCAGTCCCGGGACTAAGGAGAGCGAGCAGTACTTC
v_call: TRBV28
d_call: TRBD2
clone_size: NA
j_call: TRBJ2-7

cdr3_aa: CASSVVSGVSAEQYF
cdr3_nt: TGTGCCAGCAGCGTAGTCTCGGGAGTGTCGGCCGAGCAGTACTTC
v_call: TRBV9
d_call: NA
clone_size: NA
j_call: TRBJ2-7

cdr3_aa: CASSVASYNSPLHF
cdr3_nt: TGTGCCAGCAGCGTAGCTTCGTATAATTCACCCCTCCACTTT
v_call: TRBV9
d_call: NA
clone_size: NA
j_call: TRBJ1-6

cdr3_aa: CATRAGGVPQETQYF
cdr3_nt: TGTGCCACCAGGGCCGGGGGGGTTCCACAAGAGACCCAGTACTTC
v_call: TRBV15
d_call: TRBD2
clone_size: NA
j_call: TRBJ2-5

cdr3_aa: CASSPTEINYGYTF
cdr3_nt: TGTGCCAGCAGCCCAACAGAAATTAACTATGGCTACACCTTC
v_call: TRBV7-9
d_call: NA
clone_size: NA
j_call: TRBJ1-2

cdr3_aa: CASSTGTGEFDEQYF
cdr3_nt: TGTGCCAGCAGTACCGGGACAGGGGAGTTTGACGAGCAGTACTTC
v_call: TRBV6-6
d_call: TRBD1
clone_size: NA
j_call: TRBJ2-7

cdr3_aa: CASSLTTGPGTNEKLFF
cdr3_nt: TGTGCCAGCAGCTTGACCACAGGGCCGGGGACTAATGAAAAACTGTTTTTT
v_call: TRBV5-6
d_call: NA
clone_size: NA
j_call: TRBJ1-4

cdr3_aa: CASSPGTGPTGELFF
cdr3_nt: TGTGCCAGCAGTCCCGGGACAGGACCCACCGGGGAGCTGTTTTTT
v_call: TRBV25-1
d_call: TRBD1
clone_size: NA
j_call: TRBJ2-2

cdr3_aa: CASSADMNTEAFF
cdr3_nt: TGTGCCAGCAGTGCCGACATGAACACTGAAGCTTTCTTT
v_call: TRBV2
d_call: NA
clone_size: NA
j_call: TRBJ1-1

cdr3_aa: CASSKDPSGSSGRCHEQYF
cdr3_nt: TGTGCCAGCAGCAAAGACCCTTCGGGATCTAGCGGGAGGTGCCACGAGCAGTACTTC
v_call: TRBV21-1
d_call: NA
clone_size: NA
j_call: TRBJ2-7

cdr3_aa: CASSPQGASSGNTIYF
cdr3_nt: TGTGCCAGCTCACCACAGGGGGCAAGTTCTGGAAACACCATATATTTT
v_call: TRBV18
d_call: TRBD1
clone_size: NA
j_call: TRBJ1-3

cdr3_aa: CAGSGVGANGLTF
cdr3_nt: TGTGCCGGGTCGGGTGTTGGGGCCAACGGCCTGACTTTC
v_call: TRBV30
d_call: NA
clone_size: NA
j_call: TRBJ2-6

cdr3_aa: CASSLQASGRYEQYF
cdr3_nt: TGTGCCAGCAGTTTACAGGCTAGCGGGAGGTACGAGCAGTACTTC
v_call: TRBV28
d_call: TRBD2
clone_size: few
j_call: TRBJ2-7

cdr3_aa: CASSSEGTGTSLNTEAFF
cdr3_nt: TGCGCCAGCAGCTCAGAGGGGACAGGGACTTCCTTGAACACTGAAGCTTTCTTT
v_call: TRBV5-1
d_call: TRBD1
clone_size: NA
j_call: TRBJ1-1

cdr3_aa: CASSLGTGRGTEAFF
cdr3_nt: TGTGCCAGCAGCTTAGGGACAGGGCGGGGGACTGAAGCTTTCTTT
v_call: TRBV7-9
d_call: TRBD1
clone_size: NA
j_call: TRBJ1-1

cdr3_aa: CASSQDWALATEHYGYTF
cdr3_nt: TGCGCCAGCAGCCAAGATTGGGCACTGGCGACCGAACATTATGGCTACACCTTC
v_call: TRBV4-1
d_call: NA
clone_size: NA
j_call: TRBJ1-2

cdr3_aa: CASSIRLAPVNEQFF
cdr3_nt: TGTGCCAGTAGTATACGACTAGCACCCGTCAATGAGCAGTTCTTC
v_call: TRBV19
d_call: TRBD2
clone_size: NA
j_call: TRBJ2-1

cdr3_aa: CASSEWGDRSNQPQHF
cdr3_nt: TGTGCCAGCAGTGAGTGGGGGGACCGTAGCAATCAGCCCCAGCATTTT
v_call: TRBV2
d_call: NA
clone_size: NA
j_call: TRBJ1-5

cdr3_aa: CASSESGGDRGGYTF
cdr3_nt: TGTGCCAGCAGTGAATCAGGAGGGGACAGAGGTGGCTACACCTTC
v_call: TRBV6-1
d_call: TRBD1
clone_size: once
j_call: TRBJ1-2

cdr3_aa: CASSLEGGDTEAFF
cdr3_nt: TGTGCCAGCAGCTTAGAAGGGGGCGACACTGAAGCTTTCTTT
v_call: TRBV7-2
d_call: TRBD1
clone_size: NA
j_call: TRBJ1-1

cdr3_aa: CASSWGGASTDTQYF
cdr3_nt: TGTGCCAGCAGCTGGGGAGGGGCCAGCACAGATACGCAGTATTTT
v_call: TRBV7-2
d_call: TRBD2
clone_size: NA
j_call: TRBJ2-3

cdr3_aa: CASNRVGNEQFF
cdr3_nt: TGTGCCAGCAACAGGGTGGGTAATGAGCAGTTCTTC
v_call: TRBV11-3
d_call: NA
clone_size: NA
j_call: TRBJ2-1

cdr3_aa: CASSRGKANEKLFF
cdr3_nt: TGTGCCAGCAGCCGAGGAAAGGCTAATGAAAAACTGTTTTTT
v_call: TRBV7-2
d_call: NA
clone_size: few
j_call: TRBJ1-4

cdr3_aa: CASSNNRYTDTQYF
cdr3_nt: TGTGCCAGTAGTAACAACAGATACACAGATACGCAGTATTTT
v_call: TRBV19
d_call: NA
clone_size: few
j_call: TRBJ2-3

cdr3_aa: CASSSTGANTGELFF
cdr3_nt: TGCGCCAGCAGCTCGACAGGGGCAAACACCGGGGAGCTGTTTTTT
v_call: TRBV5-1
d_call: TRBD1
clone_size: NA
j_call: TRBJ2-2

cdr3_aa: CASSLSGQLLNYGYTF
cdr3_nt: TGTGCCAGCAGTTTATCGGGACAGCTACTAAACTATGGCTACACCTTC
v_call: TRBV27
d_call: TRBD1
clone_size: NA
j_call: TRBJ1-2

cdr3_aa: CASSAWTSGSTFSSETQYF
cdr3_nt: TGTGCCAGCAGCGCCTGGACTAGCGGGAGTACGTTCAGTTCGGAGACCCAGTACTTC
v_call: TRBV9
d_call: TRBD2
clone_size: few
j_call: TRBJ2-5

cdr3_aa: CASSLIRDITSTDTQYF
cdr3_nt: TGTGCCAGCAGCTTAATAAGGGACATCACTAGCACAGATACGCAGTATTTT
v_call: TRBV11-2
d_call: NA
clone_size: NA
j_call: TRBJ2-3

cdr3_aa: CASSVGDRGAFF
cdr3_nt: TGCGCCAGCAGCGTTGGGGACAGGGGGGCTTTCTTT
v_call: TRBV5-1
d_call: TRBD1
clone_size: NA
j_call: TRBJ1-1

cdr3_aa: CASSYPGTPNTEAFF
cdr3_nt: TGTGCCAGCAGTTACCCTGGGACACCGAACACTGAAGCTTTCTTT
v_call: TRBV6-6
d_call: NA
clone_size: NA
j_call: TRBJ1-1

cdr3_aa: CASSLYSGSYEQYF
cdr3_nt: TGTGCCAGCAGCTTATATTCAGGCTCCTACGAGCAGTACTTC
v_call: TRBV11-3
d_call: NA
clone_size: NA
j_call: TRBJ2-7

cdr3_aa: CASSSQGFEAFF
cdr3_nt: TGTGCCAGCAGCAGTCAGGGGTTTGAAGCTTTCTTT
v_call: TRBV7-2
d_call: NA
clone_size: once
j_call: TRBJ1-1